Each of the 18 T cell receptor beta chains below was sequenced from the same sample in a study of blood T cell repertoires in COVID-19 (dated by TCRdb to 2018 to 2021). The method behind the library was the immunoSEQ multiplex PCR assay. TCRdb's version of the immuneACCESS table is confined to in-frame rearrangements and falls short of the full clone set. An unresolved V gene accounts for under half of the shortfall where checked; the remainder is of unknown origin. A total of more than 150,000 clones appear in this sample, 70% to 80% of them only once. Approximately 15% of the sample lies in the top ten. Sequenced sample: PBMCs or T cells enriched from blood (not recorded which). The source is a man in his 60s who had been exposed to COVID-19.

This clone appeared a few times. CDR3 nucleotide sequence: TGTGCCATCAGTGATTTAGCGGGAGGGAGGACAGATACGCAGTATTTT. This encodes CAISDLAGGRTDTQYF. This chain joins TRBV10-3 and TRBJ2-3, with 11 nucleotides matching TRBD2. Losses at the gene ends were 3 bases for V and 3 bases for J; bases not matched to a gene: 5. This CDR3 spans 16 amino acids. CDR1 is ENHRY and CDR2 is SYGVKD in the germline V gene.

The chain's CDR3 is CASTYTGGTEAFF. The CDR3 DNA is TGTGCCAGCACCTATACGGGGGGCACTGAAGCTTTCTTT. The J gene is TRBJ1-1, the V gene TRBV27, with D possibly matching TRBD1 (5 bases). Trimming took off 7 bases at V and 4 bases at J, with 13 bases between the two ends. Germline values: CDR1 MNHEY, CDR2 SMNVEV (reference sequence). This CDR3 is 13 amino acids long.

V gene TRBV9 combines with J gene TRBJ1-5, with D tentatively TRBD1 (5 bases). Per germline, CDR1 SGDLS and CDR2 YYNGEE. Trimming removed 0 bases from V and 1 base from J, with 5 bases in between. CDR3 length equals 14 residues. The CDR3 coding sequence is TGTGCCAGCAGCGTAGCAGGGAGCAATCAGCCCCAGCATTTT. Protein sequence: CASSVAGSNQPQHF.

The rearrangement links TRBV29-1 to TRBJ2-4; 9 positions match TRBD1. Germline values: CDR1 SQVTM, CDR2 ANQGSEA. V lost 3 bases and J lost 7; bases outside the gene matches: 4. The CDR3 runs to 13 residues. The CDR3 DNA follows: TGCAGCGTTGATGGACAGGGGTTGAACATTCAGTACTTC. It codes for CSVDGQGLNIQYF. The full variable domain, completed using reference TRBV29-1 and TRBJ2-4, is SAVISQKPSRDICQRGTSLTIQCQVDSQVTMMFWYRQQPGQSLTLIATANQGSEATYESGFVIDKFPISRPNLTFSTLTVSNMSPEDSSIYLCSVDGQGLNIQYFGAGTRLSVL.

J is TRBJ1-3 and V is TRBV9, with a tentative D call TRBD1 (5 bases). Germline CDR1 and CDR2: SGDLS and YYNGEE. V was shortened by 0 bases and J by 8 bases, with 18 bases between the two germline ends. The CDR3 has 16 amino acids. The CDR3 DNA follows: TGTGCCAGCAGCGTAGGGGGAGGGGAGTACGTGGACACCATATATTTT. Residues: CASSVGGGEYVDTIYF.

This clone was detected ten times or more. The V call is TRBV7-2, the J call TRBJ1-5; possibly TRBD1 for D (6 bases). CDR3 size: 16 residues. Germline loops: CDR1 SGHTA, CDR2 FQGNSA. V lost 1 base to trimming and J lost 0 bases, with 10 bases between them. The CDR3 nucleotides read TGTGCCAGCAGCTTAGGAGCGACAGGTAGCAATCAGCCCCAGCATTTT. Translating gives CASSLGATGSNQPQHF.

The rearrangement links TRBV27 to TRBJ2-3, with 10 bases fitting TRBD2. This CDR3 comprises 15 residues. Germline V gene data show CDR1 as MNHEY and CDR2 as SMNVEV (reference sequence). The trim removed 2 bases at V and 1 base at J, leaving 0 bases unmatched. CDR3 DNA sequence: TGTGCCAGCAGTTTACTAGCGGGAGGCACAGATACGCAGTATTTT. Translation: CASSLLAGGTDTQYF.

The V and J genes are TRBV3-1 (or the pseudogene TRBV3-2) and TRBJ2-7, with D possibly being TRBD1 (5 bases). The germline gives CDR1 LGHDT, CDR2 YNNKEL (reference sequence). V lost 0 bases and J lost 3, with 9 bases in between. This CDR3 has 14 residues. The CDR3 DNA sequence: TGTGCCAGCAGCCAAGATCGGACATTCTACGAGCAGTACTTC. Translating gives CASSQDRTFYEQYF.

This chain links TRBV7-3 with TRBJ2-1, with no clear D. The CDR3 extends over 13 amino acids. Germline V CDR1 and CDR2: SGHTA, FQGTGA. The V end lost 0 bases, the J end lost 7 bases, and 7 bases lay between the germline ends. The CDR3: CASSLTPLNEQFF. As DNA, the CDR3 is TGTGCCAGCAGCTTAACACCCCTAAATGAGCAGTTCTTC.

The chain couples TRBV9 to TRBJ1-6; weak D call: TRBD1 (5 bases). The V end was cut by 2 bases, the J end by 7 bases, with 10 bases between. CDR3 length: 14 amino acids. Looked up from germline, CDR1 is SGDLS and CDR2 is YYNGEE. CDR3: CASSVGLSNSPLHF. The CDR3 region has the DNA TGTGCCAGCAGCGTGGGACTAAGCAATTCACCCCTCCACTTT.

The chain uses TRBV6-5 and TRBJ2-7; 11 nucleotides agree with TRBD2. CDR3 size: 14 residues. The V gene end was trimmed by 7 bases and the J gene end by 3 bases; junction bases not matched to a gene: 5. Per the germline V gene, CDR1 is MNHEY and CDR2 is SVGAGI. The CDR3 protein is CASTPGLAVYEQYF. CDR3 nucleotide sequence: TGTGCCAGCACCCCGGGACTAGCGGTCTACGAGCAGTACTTC.

The rearrangement joins TRBV5-1 to TRBJ1-5; weak D call: TRBD1 (6 bases). The germline V gene encodes CDR1 SGHRS and CDR2 YFSETQ. The germline V and J ends were trimmed by 4 bases and 9 bases, with 20 bases remaining between them. The length of the CDR3 is 15 residues. This CDR3 is CASSVDTGPQAPQHF. The DNA for the CDR3 is TGCGCCAGCAGCGTCGACACAGGGCCTCAAGCGCCCCAGCATTTT.

The chain couples TRBV3-1 (or the pseudogene TRBV3-2) to TRBJ1-1; tentatively, D is TRBD1 (6 bases). Germline V gene data show CDR1 as LGHDT and CDR2 as YNNKEL (reference sequence). V shed 3 bases and J shed 6 bases, with 11 bases lying between them. This CDR3 contains 13 residues. The CDR3: CASSQNRVAEAFF. CDR3 DNA sequence: TGTGCCAGCAGCCAGAACAGGGTAGCTGAAGCTTTCTTT.

CDR3 region: CASSVRTVSSYEQYF. CDR3 DNA sequence: TGTGCCAGCAGCGTTAGGACAGTATCGTCCTACGAGCAGTACTTC. The rearrangement joins TRBV7-9 to TRBJ2-7, with D perhaps TRBD1 (6 bases). Germline lookup yields CDR1 SEHNR and CDR2 FQNEAQ (reference sequence). CDR3 length: 15 residues. Trimming removed 5 bases at V and 1 base at J, with 15 bases between.

V and J are TRBV30 and TRBJ1-3, with TRBD1 as a possible D gene (6 bases). The CDR3 spans 13 residues. Germline assignment: CDR1 GTSNPN and CDR2 SVGIG (reference sequence). The V and J ends lost 6 bases and 0 bases respectively, with 9 bases between them. The CDR3 DNA reads as TGTGCCTGTACAGGGAACTCTGGAAACACCATATATTTT. This encodes CACTGNSGNTIYF.

The chain recombines TRBV7-2 with TRBJ1-1; the match to TRBD1 covers 7 bases. The CDR3 covers 11 residues. Germline trimming cut 5 bases from V and 11 bases from J; bases unmatched to any gene: 5. The V gene's germline CDR1 is SGHTA and CDR2 FQGNSA. The CDR3 spells CASSADRVAFF. DNA of the CDR3: TGTGCCAGCAGCGCTGACAGGGTGGCTTTCTTT.

This clone has a single count. The gene calls are TRBV10-2 and TRBJ2-7, with 10 bases that match TRBD2. Germline lookup yields CDR1 WSHSY and CDR2 SAAADI. The CDR3 sequence is 15 residues long. Trimming cost V 8 bases and J 6 bases; bases outside gene matches: 13. The CDR3, as DNA: TGCGCCAGCGAACCAGGGAGCGGGAGGGCGGGCGAGCAGTACTTC. Translation gives CASEPGSGRAGEQYF.

J is TRBJ2-1 and V is TRBV9; TRBD2 aligns across 8 bases. The CDR3 spans 13 residues. The germline V gene has CDR1 SGDLS and CDR2 YYNGEE. V lost 3 bases and J lost 9; bases outside the gene matches: 5. The DNA for the CDR3 is TGTGCCAGCAGCGGGGGACTAGGCATTGAGCAGTTCTTC. This gives the protein CASSGGLGIEQFF.